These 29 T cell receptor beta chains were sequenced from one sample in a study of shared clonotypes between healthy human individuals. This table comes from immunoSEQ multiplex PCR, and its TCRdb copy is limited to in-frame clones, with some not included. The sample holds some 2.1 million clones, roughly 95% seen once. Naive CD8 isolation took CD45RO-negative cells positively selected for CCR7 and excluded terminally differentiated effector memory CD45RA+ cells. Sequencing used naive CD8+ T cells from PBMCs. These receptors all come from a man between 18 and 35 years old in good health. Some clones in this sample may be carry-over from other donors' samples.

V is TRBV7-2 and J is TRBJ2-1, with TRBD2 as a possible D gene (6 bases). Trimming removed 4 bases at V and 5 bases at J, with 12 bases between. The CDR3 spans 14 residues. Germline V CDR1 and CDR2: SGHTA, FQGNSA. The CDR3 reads CASSSGDSNNEQFF. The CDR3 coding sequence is TGTGCCAGCAGCTCCGGGGACTCTAACAATGAGCAGTTCTTC.

CDR3 DNA: TGTGCCAGCAGCCAAAAATGGACAGGGGATTTGGAGACCCAGTACTTC. Residues: CASSQKWTGDLETQYF. The chain carries TRBV14 and TRBJ2-5, with 9 bases fitting TRBD1. The CDR3 contains 16 residues. V shed 2 bases, J shed 5 bases, and the junction held 9 bases outside the gene matches. Germline V lookup: CDR1 SGHDN, CDR2 FVKESK.

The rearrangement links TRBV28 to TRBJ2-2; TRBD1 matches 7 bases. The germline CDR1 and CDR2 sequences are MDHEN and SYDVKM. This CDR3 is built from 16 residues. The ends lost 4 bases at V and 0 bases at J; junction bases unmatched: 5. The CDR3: CASSSDRESNTGELFF. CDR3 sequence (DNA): TGTGCCAGCAGTTCCGACAGGGAGTCGAACACCGGGGAGCTGTTTTTT.

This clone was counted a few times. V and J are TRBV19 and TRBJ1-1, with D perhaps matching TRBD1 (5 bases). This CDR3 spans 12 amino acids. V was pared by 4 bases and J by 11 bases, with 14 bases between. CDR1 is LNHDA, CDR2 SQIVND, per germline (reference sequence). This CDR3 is CASSTAREGAFF. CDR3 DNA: TGTGCCAGTAGTACAGCCCGCGAGGGGGCTTTCTTT.

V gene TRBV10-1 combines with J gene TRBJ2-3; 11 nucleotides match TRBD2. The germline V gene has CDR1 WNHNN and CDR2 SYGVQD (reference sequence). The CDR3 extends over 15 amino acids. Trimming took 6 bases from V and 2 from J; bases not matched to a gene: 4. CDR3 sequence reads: CASRAGLADTDTQYF. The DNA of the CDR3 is TGCGCCAGCAGGGCGGGACTAGCGGACACAGATACGCAGTATTTT.

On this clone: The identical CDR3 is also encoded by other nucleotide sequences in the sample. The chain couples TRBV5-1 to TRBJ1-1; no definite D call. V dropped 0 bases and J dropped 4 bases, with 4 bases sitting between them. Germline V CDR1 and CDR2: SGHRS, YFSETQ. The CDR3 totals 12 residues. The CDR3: CASSLVGTEAFF. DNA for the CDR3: TGCGCCAGCAGCTTGGTAGGCACTGAAGCTTTCTTT.

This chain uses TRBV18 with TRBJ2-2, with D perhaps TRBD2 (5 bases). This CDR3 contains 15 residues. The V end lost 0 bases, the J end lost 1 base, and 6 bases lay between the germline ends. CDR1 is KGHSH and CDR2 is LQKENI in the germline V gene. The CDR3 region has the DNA TGTGCCAGCTCACCACCGACTATGAACACCGGGGAGCTGTTTTTT. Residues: CASSPPTMNTGELFF.

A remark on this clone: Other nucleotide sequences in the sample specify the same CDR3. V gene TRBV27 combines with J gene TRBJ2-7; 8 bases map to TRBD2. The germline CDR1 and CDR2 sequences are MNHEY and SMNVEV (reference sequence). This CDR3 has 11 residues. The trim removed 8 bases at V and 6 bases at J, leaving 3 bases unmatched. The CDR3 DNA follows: TGTGCCAGCCGGGGGGGAATCGAGCAGTACTTC. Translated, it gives CASRGGIEQYF.

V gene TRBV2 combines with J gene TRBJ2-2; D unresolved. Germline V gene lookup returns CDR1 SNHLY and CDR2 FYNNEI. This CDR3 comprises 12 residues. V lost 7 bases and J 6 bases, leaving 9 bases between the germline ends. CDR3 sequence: CASTFRPGELFF. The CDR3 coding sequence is TGTGCCAGCACCTTCAGGCCCGGGGAGCTGTTTTTT.

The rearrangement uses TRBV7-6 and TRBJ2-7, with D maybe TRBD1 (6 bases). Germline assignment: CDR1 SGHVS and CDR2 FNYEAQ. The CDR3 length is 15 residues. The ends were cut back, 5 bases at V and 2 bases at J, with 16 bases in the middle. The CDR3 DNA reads TGTGCCAGCAGCCCCCCTGGTAAGGGGGCCTACGAGCAGTACTTC. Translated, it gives CASSPPGKGAYEQYF.

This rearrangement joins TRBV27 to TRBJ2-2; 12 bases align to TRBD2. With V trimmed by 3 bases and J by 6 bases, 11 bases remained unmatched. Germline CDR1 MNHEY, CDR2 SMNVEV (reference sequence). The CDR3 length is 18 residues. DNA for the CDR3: TGTGCCAGCAGTTTTGCTAGCGGGAGGGCCCCACCGGCCGGGGAGCTGTTTTTT. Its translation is CASSFASGRAPPAGELFF.

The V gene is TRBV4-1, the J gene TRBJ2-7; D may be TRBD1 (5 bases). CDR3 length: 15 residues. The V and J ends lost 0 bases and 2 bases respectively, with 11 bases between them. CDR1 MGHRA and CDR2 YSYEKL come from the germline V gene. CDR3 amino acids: CASSQDWSRAYEQYF. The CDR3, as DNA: TGCGCCAGCAGCCAAGATTGGAGCAGGGCCTACGAGCAGTACTTC.

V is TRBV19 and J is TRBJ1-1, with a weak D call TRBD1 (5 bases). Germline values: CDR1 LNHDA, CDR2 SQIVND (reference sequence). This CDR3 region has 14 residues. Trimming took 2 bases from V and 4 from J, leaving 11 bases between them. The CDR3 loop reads CASSIYGAATEAFF. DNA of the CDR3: TGTGCCAGTAGTATATACGGGGCGGCCACTGAAGCTTTCTTT. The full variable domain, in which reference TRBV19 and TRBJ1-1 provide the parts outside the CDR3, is DGGITQSPKYLFRKEGQNVTLSCEQNLNHDAMYWYRQDPGQGLRLIYYSQIVNDFQKGDIAEGYSVSREKKESFPLTVTSAQKNPTAFYLCASSIYGAATEAFFGQGTRLTVV.

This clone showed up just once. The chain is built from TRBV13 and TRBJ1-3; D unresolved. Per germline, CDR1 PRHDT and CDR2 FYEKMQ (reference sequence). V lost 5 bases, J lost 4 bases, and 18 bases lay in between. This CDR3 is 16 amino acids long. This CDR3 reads CASSPPGWSKGNTIYF. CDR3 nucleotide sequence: TGTGCCAGCAGCCCACCGGGATGGTCTAAGGGAAACACCATATATTTT.

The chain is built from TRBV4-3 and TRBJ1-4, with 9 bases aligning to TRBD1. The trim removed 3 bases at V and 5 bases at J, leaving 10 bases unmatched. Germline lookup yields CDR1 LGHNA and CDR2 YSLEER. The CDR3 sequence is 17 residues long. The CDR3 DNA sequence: TGCGCCAGCAGCCATCGGACAGGGGACCTGAAAAATGAAAAACTGTTTTTT. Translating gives CASSHRTGDLKNEKLFF.

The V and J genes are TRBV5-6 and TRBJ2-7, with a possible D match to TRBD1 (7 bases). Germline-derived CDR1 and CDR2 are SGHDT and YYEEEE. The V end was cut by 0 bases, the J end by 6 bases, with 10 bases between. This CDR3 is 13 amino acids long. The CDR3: CASSLGQGGEQYF. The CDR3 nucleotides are TGTGCCAGCAGCTTGGGACAGGGAGGCGAGCAGTACTTC.

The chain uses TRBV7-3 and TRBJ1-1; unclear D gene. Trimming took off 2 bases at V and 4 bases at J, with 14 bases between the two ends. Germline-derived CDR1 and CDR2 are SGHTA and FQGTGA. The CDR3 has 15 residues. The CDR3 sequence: CASSLASGIATEAFF. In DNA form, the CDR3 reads TGTGCCAGCAGCTTAGCGTCTGGGATTGCCACTGAAGCTTTCTTT.

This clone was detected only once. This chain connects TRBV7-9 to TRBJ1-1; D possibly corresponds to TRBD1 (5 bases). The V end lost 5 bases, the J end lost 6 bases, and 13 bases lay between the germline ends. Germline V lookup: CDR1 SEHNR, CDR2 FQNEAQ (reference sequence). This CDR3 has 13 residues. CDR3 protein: CASSHGGVAEAFF. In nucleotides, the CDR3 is TGTGCCAGCAGCCACGGGGGGGTCGCTGAAGCTTTCTTT.

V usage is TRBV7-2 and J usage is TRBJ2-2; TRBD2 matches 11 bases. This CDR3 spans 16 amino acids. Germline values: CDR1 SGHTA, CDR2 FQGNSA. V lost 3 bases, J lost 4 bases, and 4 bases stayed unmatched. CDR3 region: CASSFRLAGFTGELFF. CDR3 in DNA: TGTGCCAGCAGCTTCCGACTAGCGGGATTCACCGGGGAGCTGTTTTTT.

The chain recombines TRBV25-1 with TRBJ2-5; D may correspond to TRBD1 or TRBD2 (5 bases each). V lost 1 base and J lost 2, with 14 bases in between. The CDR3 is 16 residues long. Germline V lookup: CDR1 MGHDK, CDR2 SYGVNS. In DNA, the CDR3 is TGTGCCAGCAGTGAATTTGGGACGGAGTATCAAGAGACCCAGTACTTC. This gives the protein CASSEFGTEYQETQYF.

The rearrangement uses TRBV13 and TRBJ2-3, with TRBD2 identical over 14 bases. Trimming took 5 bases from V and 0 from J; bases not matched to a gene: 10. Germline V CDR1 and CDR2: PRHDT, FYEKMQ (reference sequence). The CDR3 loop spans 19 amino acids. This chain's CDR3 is CASSTDGTSGRGSTDTQYF. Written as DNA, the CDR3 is TGTGCCAGCAGCACAGACGGGACTAGCGGGAGAGGGAGCACAGATACGCAGTATTTT.

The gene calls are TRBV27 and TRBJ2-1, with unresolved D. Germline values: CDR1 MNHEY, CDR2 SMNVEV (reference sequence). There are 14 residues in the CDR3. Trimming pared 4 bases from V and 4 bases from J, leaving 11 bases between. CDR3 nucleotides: TGTGCCAGCAGTTATCCTGGGTCGTACAATGAGCAGTTCTTC. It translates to CASSYPGSYNEQFF.

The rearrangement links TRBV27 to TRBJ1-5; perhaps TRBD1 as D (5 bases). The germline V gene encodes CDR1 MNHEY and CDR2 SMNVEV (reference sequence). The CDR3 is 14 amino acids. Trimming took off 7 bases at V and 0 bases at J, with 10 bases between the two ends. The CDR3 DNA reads TGTGCCAGCAATCCAACAGGTAGCAATCAGCCCCAGCATTTT. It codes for CASNPTGSNQPQHF.

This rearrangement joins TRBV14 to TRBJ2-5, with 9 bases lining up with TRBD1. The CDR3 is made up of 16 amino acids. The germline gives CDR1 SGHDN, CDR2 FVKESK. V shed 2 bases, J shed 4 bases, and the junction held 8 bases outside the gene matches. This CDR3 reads CASSQLRDRVSETQYF. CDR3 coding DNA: TGTGCCAGCAGCCAACTCCGGGACAGGGTGTCAGAGACCCAGTACTTC.

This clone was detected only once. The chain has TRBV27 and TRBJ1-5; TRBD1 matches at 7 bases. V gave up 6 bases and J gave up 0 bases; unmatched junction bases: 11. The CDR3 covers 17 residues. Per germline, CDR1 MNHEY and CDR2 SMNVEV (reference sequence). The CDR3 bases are TGTGCCAGCAGAGTTCAAGGGACAGCTCATAGCAATCAGCCCCAGCATTTT. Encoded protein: CASRVQGTAHSNQPQHF.

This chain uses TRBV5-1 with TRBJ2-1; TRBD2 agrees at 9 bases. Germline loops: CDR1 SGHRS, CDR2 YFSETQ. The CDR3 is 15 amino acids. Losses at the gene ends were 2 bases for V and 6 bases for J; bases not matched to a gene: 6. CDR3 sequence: CASSFSGRSLNEQFF. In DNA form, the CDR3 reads TGCGCCAGCAGCTTCAGCGGGAGGTCCCTCAATGAGCAGTTCTTC.

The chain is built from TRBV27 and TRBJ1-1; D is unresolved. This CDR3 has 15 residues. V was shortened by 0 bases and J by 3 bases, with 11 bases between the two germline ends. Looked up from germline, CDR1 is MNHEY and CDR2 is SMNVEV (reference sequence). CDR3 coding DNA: TGTGCCAGCAGTTTATCCAAGGGTATGGACACTGAAGCTTTCTTT. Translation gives CASSLSKGMDTEAFF.

The CDR3: CASSQWGPVGTGELFF. The CDR3 nucleotides read TGCGCCAGCAGCCAGTGGGGGCCTGTCGGAACCGGGGAGCTGTTTTTT. V gene TRBV4-3 combines with J gene TRBJ2-2; TRBD1 might be the D (6 bases). The germline CDR1 and CDR2 sequences are LGHNA and YSLEER. Trimming removed 3 bases from V and 5 bases from J, with 16 bases in between. CDR3 length equals 16 residues.

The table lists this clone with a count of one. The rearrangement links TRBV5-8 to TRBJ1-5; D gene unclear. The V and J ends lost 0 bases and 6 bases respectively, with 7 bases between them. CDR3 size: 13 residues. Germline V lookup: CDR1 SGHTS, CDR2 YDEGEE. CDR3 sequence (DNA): TGTGCCAGCAGCTTGGCCGGGTTTCAGCCCCAGCATTTT. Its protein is CASSLAGFQPQHF. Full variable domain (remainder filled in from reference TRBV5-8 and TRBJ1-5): EAGVTQSPTHLIKTRGQQATLRCSPISGHTSVYWYQQALGLGLQFLLWYDEGEERNRGNFPPRFSGRQFPNYSSELNVNALELEDSALYLCASSLAGFQPQHFGDGTRLSIL.